This TCR beta chain was documented in a study of blood T cell repertoires in COVID-19. Study information: Italy, Spain and the United States were the sources of the convalescent and acute COVID-19 samples. Sample material is recorded as cDNA or gDNA derived from T cells, B-cell-depleted T cells, or PBMCs.

The CDR3 sequence is 13 residues long. The ends lost 9 bases at V and 6 bases at J; junction bases unmatched: 8. In the original processing: Nucleated cell counts were estimated from reference gene primer amplification. Generated by immunoSEQ multiplex PCR, the TCRdb table keeps only in-frame clones and is missing some. V, J and clone size were drawn from that table, and D and trimming were deduced from the DNA. This sample has about 120,000 clones, with 85% found just once. This chain uses TRBV23-1 with TRBJ1-1; TRBD1 matches at 9 bases. TRBV23-1 is noted as an ORF with a role that remains uncertain. The sample taken for sequencing was peripheral blood. The source is a human donor in a cohort sampled during active COVID-19. The CDR3 protein is CASEGQGDAEAFF. The DNA of the CDR3 is TGCGCCAGTGAGGGACAGGGCGACGCTGAAGCTTTCTTT.